The entry below gives a single TCR beta chain sequence along with its context. Its antigen is still unknown. The junction departs from germline at one end; a sequencing error may be responsible. This specimen belongs to a study of T cell changes during pregnancy in multiple sclerosis (dated by TCRdb to about 2019). Regarding the research as a whole: Changes in the T cell repertoire over the course of pregnancy were examined in this study in women with multiple sclerosis.

The germline V gene gives CDR1 as MDHEN and CDR2 as SYDVKM. The CDR3 numbers 13 residues from cysteine through phenylalanine. The only DNA kept is the CDR3, 39 bases in frame from the first base. Library method: the immunoSEQ multiplex PCR assay. TCRdb's version of the immuneACCESS table is confined to in-frame rearrangements and falls short of the full clone set. An unresolved V gene accounts for under half of the shortfall where checked; the remainder is of unknown origin. The sample table shows tens of thousands of clones, and around nine tenths are seen once. Of the sample, roughly 0.58% falls within the top ten clones.

Rearrangement joined TRBV28 to TRBJ2-7; TRBD2 might be the D gene, on 7 matching bases. This sequence originates from a female donor with multiple sclerosis, enrolled in a pregnancy study. Sequenced material: CD4+ T cells from peripheral blood mononuclear cells, taken in the first trimester of pregnancy. The DNA reads TGTGCCAGCAGCCGGCCTGGGGGGGGGCGGGGAAGCTTC. Its translation reads: CASSRPGGGRGSF. Outside the CDR3, residues come from the reference TRBV28 and TRBJ2-7 proteins, so the full variable domain is: DVKVTQSSRYLVKRTGEKVFLECVQDMDHENMFWYRQDPGLGLRLIYFSYDVKMKEKGDIPEGYSVSREKKERFSLILESASTNQTSMYLCASSRPGGGRGSFGPGTRLTVT.